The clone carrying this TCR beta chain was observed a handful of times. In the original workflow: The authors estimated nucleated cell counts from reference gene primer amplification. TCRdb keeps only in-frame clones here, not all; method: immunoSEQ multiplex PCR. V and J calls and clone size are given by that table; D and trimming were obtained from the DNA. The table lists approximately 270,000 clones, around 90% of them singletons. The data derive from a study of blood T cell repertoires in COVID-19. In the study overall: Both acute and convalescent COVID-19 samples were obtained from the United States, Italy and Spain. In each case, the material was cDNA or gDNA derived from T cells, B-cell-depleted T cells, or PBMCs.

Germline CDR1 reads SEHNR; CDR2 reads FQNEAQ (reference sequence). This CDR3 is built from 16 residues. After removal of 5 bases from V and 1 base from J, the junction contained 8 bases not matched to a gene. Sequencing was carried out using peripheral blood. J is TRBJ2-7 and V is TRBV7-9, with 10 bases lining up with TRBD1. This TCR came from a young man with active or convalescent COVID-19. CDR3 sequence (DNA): TGTGCCAGCAGCCGTCGCTTGGGACAGGGGTCCTACGAGCAGTACTTC. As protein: CASSRRLGQGSYEQYF. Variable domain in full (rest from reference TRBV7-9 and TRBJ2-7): DTGVSQNPRHKITKRGQNVTFRCDPISEHNRLYWYRQTLGQGPEFLTYFQNEAQLEKSRLLSDRFSAERPKGSFSTLEIQRTEQGDSAMYLCASSRRLGQGSYEQYFGPGTRLTVT.